This T cell receptor (beta chain) is from a study of T-cell memory formation after mild COVID-19. About the research overall: TCR clusters mostly belonged to single donors. General study findings and limits: The pre-infection memory compartment contained some responding clones, suggesting cross-reactive memory joined.

Constant-segment-primed 5'RACE gave TCR alpha and TCR beta cDNA libraries with sample barcodes and UMIs. TCRdb re-analysed the 5' RACE reads in MiXCR, keeping a single row per CDR3 protein. The sample lists approximately 390,000 distinct CDR3 sequences; about 15% were seen once. In this sample, this clonotype turned up once. Its specificity is unknown. This clonotype originated in a man aged 18-30 years who had mild COVID-19 (a few samples of this study predate the infection). Cell type and time point are not known. The sequenced material came from PBMCs or a T cell subset sorted from them (not recorded which).

CDR3 bases: TGCAGTGCTAGAGATTTACAGGGAGACACTGAAGCTTTCTTT. Protein: CSARDLQGDTEAFF. V gene TRBV20-1 combines with J gene TRBJ1-1; D is possibly TRBD1 (6 bases). The CDR3 length is 14 residues. V was trimmed by 0 bases and J by 3 bases, leaving 11 bases between them. Germline-derived CDR1 and CDR2 are DFQATT and SNEGSKA (reference sequence).